The next 32 T cell receptor beta chains were all read from a single sample in a study of blood T cell repertoires in COVID-19. TCRdb's table, derived via immunoSEQ multiplex PCR, lists solely in-frame clones and lacks some. The data contain roughly 240,000 clones, approximately 85% of them singletons. Sequences were obtained from peripheral blood. These receptors were taken from a woman aged 70-85 years with acute or convalescent COVID-19.

The chain carries TRBV11-3 and TRBJ1-1; no firm D call. Germline loops: CDR1 SGHNT, CDR2 YENEEA. This CDR3 region has 13 residues. V lost 4 bases to trimming and J lost 1 base, with 7 bases between them. The CDR3 bases are TGTGCCAGCAGCTCGAAACAGAACACTGAAGCTTTCTTT. Its protein is CASSSKQNTEAFF.

J is TRBJ1-1 and V is TRBV29-1; weak D call: TRBD1 (5 bases). Germline values: CDR1 SQVTM, CDR2 ANQGSEA. Trimming cost V 7 bases and J 1 base, with 10 bases left between them. CDR3 length: 12 amino acids. DNA of the CDR3: TGCAGCGGCGGTAGGGGGAACACTGAAGCTTTCTTT. It is translated as CSGGRGNTEAFF.

The chain carries TRBV27 and TRBJ2-5, with 8 bases identical to TRBD2. The germline V gene encodes CDR1 MNHEY and CDR2 SMNVEV (reference sequence). This CDR3 is built from 16 residues. V gave up 6 bases and J gave up 8 bases; unmatched junction bases: 17. The CDR3 region is CASSLRSGGGIVTQYF. CDR3 coding DNA: TGTGCCAGCAGCCTGCGATCCGGGGGGGGCATTGTAACCCAGTACTTC.

The chain is built from TRBV10-1 and TRBJ1-1, with 8 nucleotides matching TRBD1. CDR3 length: 14 amino acids. J lost 1 base, V lost 7 bases, and 5 bases had no gene match. Germline CDR1 reads WNHNN; CDR2 reads SYGVQD (reference sequence). CDR3 in DNA: TGCGCCAGCATCTGGACAGGGAAGAACACTGAAGCTTTCTTT. Its protein is CASIWTGKNTEAFF.

The chain joins TRBV4-1 to TRBJ1-1, with a tentative D call TRBD1 (6 bases). CDR3 length equals 15 residues. Trimming left V 1 base short and J 0 bases short, with 9 bases between. The germline CDR1 and CDR2 sequences are MGHRA and YSYEKL. Here the CDR3 reads CASSQADSLNTEAFF. CDR3 coding DNA: TGCGCCAGCAGCCAAGCGGACAGTTTGAACACTGAAGCTTTCTTT.

This clone has a single count. The V call is TRBV19, the J call TRBJ2-1; 8 nucleotides agree with TRBD2. With 5 bases clipped from V and 2 bases from J, the junction kept 5 bases outside the gene matches. CDR1 is LNHDA and CDR2 is SQIVND in the germline V gene (reference sequence). The length of the CDR3 is 15 residues. CDR3 sequence: CASSRRGDTYNEQFF. The CDR3 DNA sequence: TGTGCCAGTAGTCGGCGGGGGGATACCTACAATGAGCAGTTCTTC.

The chain couples TRBV12-3 or TRBV12-4 to TRBJ2-6; no firm D call. This CDR3 has 11 amino acids. V lost 4 bases to trimming and J lost 13 bases, with 8 bases between them. The CDR3 sequence: CASSSPQVLTF. The CDR3 DNA reads TGTGCCAGCAGTTCCCCTCAGGTCCTGACTTTC.

The rearrangement links TRBV30 to TRBJ1-1, with 9 nucleotides matching TRBD1. The junction had 6 bases not matched to a gene; V was cut back by 0 bases and J by 4 bases. CDR3 length equals 15 residues. The germline V gene has CDR1 GTSNPN and CDR2 SVGIG (reference sequence). The CDR3: CAWSVLQGASTEAFF. The CDR3 nucleotides are TGTGCCTGGAGTGTATTACAGGGGGCAAGCACTGAAGCTTTCTTT.

This chain links TRBV7-2 with TRBJ1-5; D may be TRBD1 (5 bases). There are 15 residues in the CDR3. Trimming stripped 1 base from V and 3 bases from J, with 10 bases between. The germline CDR1 and CDR2 sequences are SGHTA and FQGNSA. CDR3 region: CASSLDGGDNQPQHF. In nucleotides, the CDR3 is TGTGCCAGCAGCTTAGACGGGGGGGACAATCAGCCCCAGCATTTT.

The chain is built from TRBV4-2 and TRBJ2-7, with TRBD2 matching over 7 bases. V trimming: 4 bases; J trimming: 6 bases; junction bases outside the gene matches: 9. Germline-derived CDR1 and CDR2 are LGHNA and YNFKEQ. The CDR3 covers 14 residues. The CDR3 coding sequence is TGTGCCAGCAGCCCGGGGGGTCCCCCCGGCGAGCAGTACTTC. This codes for CASSPGGPPGEQYF.

A note on this clone: A read error may account for a junction end that differs from germline. The chain links TRBV29-1 to TRBJ2-6; no clear D gene. The CDR3 extends over 14 amino acids. The germline V gene has CDR1 SQVTM and CDR2 ANQGSEA. The CDR3 spells CSVEVESGANVLTF. Written as DNA, the CDR3 is TGCAGCGTTGAAGTGGAGTCTGGAGCCAACGTCCTGACTTTC.

The genes are TRBV7-9 and TRBJ1-1, with D possibly matching TRBD1 (5 bases). CDR1 and CDR2 from the germline V gene are SEHNR and FQNEAQ (reference sequence). This CDR3 has 15 residues. With 5 bases removed from V and 0 bases from J, the gap between germline ends came to 13 bases. CDR3 coding DNA: TGTGCCAGCAGCCCTACAGGCCCCATGAACACTGAAGCTTTCTTT. It is translated as CASSPTGPMNTEAFF. Full variable domain (missing parts from reference TRBV7-9 and TRBJ1-1): DTGVSQNPRHKITKRGQNVTFRCDPISEHNRLYWYRQTLGQGPEFLTYFQNEAQLEKSRLLSDRFSAERPKGSFSTLEIQRTEQGDSAMYLCASSPTGPMNTEAFFGQGTRLTVV.

The DNA for the CDR3 is TGCGCCAGCAGCTTGGAGACGCAGGGCTATGGCTACACCTTC. Its protein product is CASSLETQGYGYTF. V usage is TRBV5-1 and J usage is TRBJ1-2; perhaps TRBD1 as D (5 bases). The V gene lost 0 bases and the J gene lost 4 bases, with 10 bases spanning the gap. Germline CDR1 SGHRS, CDR2 YFSETQ. CDR3 length: 14 residues.

The chain has TRBV6-2 or TRBV6-3 and TRBJ1-1, with 8 bases aligning to TRBD1. Germline V gene data show CDR1 as MNHEY and CDR2 as SVGEGT. The junction had 7 bases not matched to a gene; V was cut back by 5 bases and J by 5 bases. This CDR3 region has 14 residues. CDR3: CASSLTGGRTEAFF. Here the CDR3 DNA reads TGTGCCAGCAGTCTCACAGGGGGTCGAACTGAAGCTTTCTTT.

This chain joins TRBV7-8 and TRBJ1-5; a possible D gene is TRBD1 (6 bases). In germline, CDR1 is SGHVS, CDR2 FQNEAQ. The CDR3 contains 16 residues. The germline V and J ends were trimmed by 0 bases and 4 bases, with 13 bases remaining between them. The CDR3 protein is CASSLALGAPNQPQHF. CDR3 nucleotides: TGTGCCAGCAGCTTAGCGCTGGGGGCGCCGAATCAGCCCCAGCATTTT.

This chain joins TRBV7-2 and TRBJ1-2; D may be TRBD1 (6 bases). The length of the CDR3 is 15 residues. Germline V gene lookup returns CDR1 SGHTA and CDR2 FQGNSA. V lost 3 bases and J lost 0, with 11 bases in between. The CDR3 loop reads CASSFRDTANYGYTF. CDR3 coding DNA: TGTGCCAGCAGCTTCCGGGACACTGCTAACTATGGCTACACCTTC.

The V gene is TRBV4-1, the J gene TRBJ1-4; a weak D match, TRBD1 (6 bases). This CDR3 contains 15 residues. The ends were cut back, 1 base at V and 10 bases at J, with 16 bases in the middle. CDR1 MGHRA and CDR2 YSYEKL come from the germline V gene. CDR3 protein: CASSQGDRSERKLFF. The CDR3 DNA is TGCGCCAGCAGCCAAGGAGACAGGTCGGAAAGAAAACTGTTTTTT.

This clone was observed a few times. This rearrangement joins TRBV11-2 to TRBJ1-1; TRBD1 aligns across 9 bases. This CDR3 is built from 16 residues. The V and J ends lost 4 bases and 6 bases, in that order; junction bases with no gene match: 12. Per the germline V gene, CDR1 is SGHAT and CDR2 is FQNNGV. The CDR3 protein is CASSSTDRGDSAEAFF. The CDR3 DNA is TGTGCCAGCAGCTCGACGGACAGGGGCGATTCCGCTGAAGCTTTCTTT.

The CDR3 sequence: CASTFGTSYTGELFF. DNA for the CDR3: TGCGCCAGCACTTTCGGGACTAGTTACACCGGGGAGCTGTTTTTT. The rearrangement joins TRBV10-2 to TRBJ2-2; 8 nucleotides align to TRBD2. The CDR3 extends over 15 amino acids. Germline CDR1 reads WSHSY; CDR2 reads SAAADI. J gave up 3 bases and V 7 bases, and 7 bases lay outside the gene matches.

The genes are TRBV6-5 and TRBJ2-7, with D perhaps TRBD1 (5 bases). The V and J ends lost 6 bases and 0 bases respectively, with 12 bases between them. Germline loops: CDR1 MNHEY, CDR2 SVGAGI. This CDR3 is built from 14 residues. In DNA, the CDR3 is TGTGCCAGCAGCAGGACACAGAGCTCCTACGAGCAGTACTTC. It is translated as CASSRTQSSYEQYF.

The rearrangement uses TRBV5-4 and TRBJ1-2; unclear D gene. The V end lost 5 bases, the J end lost 0 bases, and 11 bases lay between the germline ends. This CDR3 comprises 14 residues. CDR1 and CDR2 from the germline V gene are SGHNT and YYREEE (reference sequence). In DNA form, the CDR3 reads TGTGCCAGCAGGTCCGATGTAGCTAACTATGGCTACACCTTC. Translated, it gives CASRSDVANYGYTF.

CDR3 protein: CASSRGPNTEAFF. The CDR3 DNA reads as TGTGCCAGCAGCAGGGGGCCGAACACTGAAGCTTTCTTT. The chain links TRBV11-1 to TRBJ1-1; 7 bases map to TRBD1. V shed 5 bases, J shed 1 base, and the junction held 1 base outside the gene matches. This CDR3 comprises 13 residues. Germline CDR1 reads SGHAT; CDR2 reads FQDESV (reference sequence).

V gene TRBV7-8 combines with J gene TRBJ2-7, with TRBD2 matching 7 bases. Germline V gene lookup returns CDR1 SGHVS and CDR2 FQNEAQ. The CDR3 has 14 residues. With V trimmed by 3 bases and J by 2 bases, 4 bases remained unmatched. The CDR3 is CASSLGRGTYEQYF. The CDR3 DNA is TGTGCCAGCAGCTTGGGGAGGGGAACCTACGAGCAGTACTTC.

This clone was detected once. The chain has TRBV24-1 and TRBJ2-5; a weak D match, TRBD1 (6 bases). The V end was cut by 3 bases, the J end by 5 bases, with 15 bases between. The CDR3 consists of 15 residues. The germline V gene has CDR1 KGHDR and CDR2 SFDVKD. This CDR3 is CATSDPATRGETQYF. CDR3 DNA sequence: TGTGCCACCAGTGATCCCGCTACAAGGGGGGAGACCCAGTACTTC.

This chain uses TRBV19 with TRBJ1-5; a weak D match, TRBD1 (5 bases). This CDR3 region has 15 residues. V was pared by 10 bases and J by 2 bases, with 18 bases between. CDR1 is LNHDA and CDR2 is SQIVND in the germline V gene (reference sequence). DNA of the CDR3: TGTGCCACCAAAAGGACACTCAGGGGCAATCAGCCCCAGCATTTT. Protein sequence: CATKRTLRGNQPQHF.

This chain uses TRBV6-1 with TRBJ1-2, with D hard to call. Germline values: CDR1 MNHNS, CDR2 SASEGT. The CDR3 runs to 12 residues. Trimming cost V 1 base and J 3 bases, with 3 bases left between them. The CDR3 loop reads CASSEVDYGYTF. CDR3 DNA: TGTGCCAGCAGTGAAGTCGACTATGGCTACACCTTC.

The rearrangement links TRBV7-2 to TRBJ2-3; 10 bases fit TRBD2. Trimming cost V 1 base and J 8 bases; bases outside gene matches: 3. CDR1 SGHTA and CDR2 FQGNSA come from the germline V gene. The CDR3 contains 14 residues. The chain's CDR3 is CASSLEPSGGTQYF. In nucleotides, the CDR3 is TGTGCCAGCAGCTTAGAGCCTAGCGGGGGTACGCAGTATTTT.

The chain has TRBV25-1 and TRBJ1-2; TRBD1 is a possible D gene (5 bases). CDR1 and CDR2 (germline): MGHDK, SYGVNS. The length of the CDR3 is 15 residues. Trimming took 1 base from V and 3 from J, leaving 12 bases between them. This CDR3 is CASSESGVLDYGYTF. CDR3 nucleotides: TGTGCCAGCAGTGAATCGGGGGTTTTGGACTATGGCTACACCTTC.

This clone occurred once. The rearrangement joins TRBV18 to TRBJ1-1; no reliable D call. The germline V gene has CDR1 KGHSH and CDR2 LQKENI. V dropped 6 bases and J dropped 6 bases, with 11 bases sitting between them. The CDR3 has 12 residues. The CDR3 DNA follows: TGTGCCAGCTCGTACTACTTGGCTGAAGCTTTCTTT. Translation: CASSYYLAEAFF.

There are a few counts of this clone. The chain links TRBV27 to TRBJ1-3; no definite D call. V lost 6 bases and J lost 1, with 10 bases in between. This CDR3 is built from 14 residues. The germline gives CDR1 MNHEY, CDR2 SMNVEV (reference sequence). The CDR3 reads CASRAASSGNTIYF. The DNA for the CDR3 is TGTGCCAGCAGGGCGGCCTCATCTGGAAACACCATATATTTT.

This chain links TRBV6-5 with TRBJ2-7, with 9 bases fitting TRBD1. The ends lost 6 bases at V and 4 bases at J; junction bases unmatched: 4. Per germline, CDR1 MNHEY and CDR2 SVGAGI. The CDR3 totals 13 residues. The CDR3 DNA sequence: TGTGCCAGCAGACGACAGGGGGGTTACGAGCAGTACTTC. Residues: CASRRQGGYEQYF.

J is TRBJ1-2 and V is TRBV7-9, with a tentative D call TRBD1 (5 bases). The length of the CDR3 is 13 residues. V was trimmed by 1 base and J by 7 bases, leaving 10 bases between them. CDR1 SEHNR and CDR2 FQNEAQ come from the germline V gene (reference sequence). CDR3 region: CASSLGTRGGYTF. The DNA for the CDR3 is TGTGCCAGCAGCTTAGGGACTAGGGGTGGCTACACCTTC.